This T cell receptor (beta chain) is from a study of cytomegalovirus exposure and HLA in healthy donors. Notes on the study in general: HLA-A and HLA-B allele assignments for most subjects were reportedly predicted accurately using TCR beta sequences. Immune exposure was documented only through CMV serostatus. Rare TCR sequences predominated, though certain public TCRs were found in many donors.

This clone was seen only a few times. Its target is unknown. Although they were nominally healthy when sampled, donors likely had unrecorded immune exposures. Per germline, CDR1 MGHRA and CDR2 YSYEKL. Between the trimmed V and J ends, which lost 0 bases and 5 bases, there was a span of 10 bases. The CDR3 covers 14 residues. Amplification used 60 Vbeta primers and 13 Jbeta primers. This table comes from immunoSEQ multiplex PCR, and its TCRdb copy is limited to in-frame clones, with some not included. The repertoire includes about 130,000 clones, over 60% of them detected once, and just over 1% sits in the top ten.

The V and J genes are TRBV4-1 and TRBJ1-2, with D tentatively TRBD1 (6 bases). Material: PBMCs. The source of this sequence is a human donor in good health. This CDR3 reads CASSQEKQGYGYTF. In DNA form, the CDR3 reads TGCGCCAGCAGCCAAGAGAAACAGGGATATGGCTACACCTTC.